This is a list of T cell receptor beta chains from one sample in a study of shared clonotypes between healthy human individuals. TCRdb's copy holds only in-frame clones and misses some; the assay was immunoSEQ multiplex PCR. The sample consists of 2 million to 2.5 million clones, roughly 94% of them appearing once. The sample consisted of naive CD8+ T cells sorted from blood. All receptors derive from a young man in good health. Each CDR3 is given with its conserved first and last residue. The D gene is left open where the match is weak. Clone size is stated in some rows and not others, as once, few, many or a class when expanded.

j_call	clone_size	v_call	d_call	cdr3_nt	cdr3_aa
TRBJ2-5	.	TRBV27	TRBD1	TGTGCCAGCAGTCAGACAGGGTTTTCGGCAGAGACCCAGTACTTC	CASSQTGFSAETQYF
TRBJ2-7	.	TRBV29-1	TRBD2	TGCAGCGTTGAACTCCTGGGGCGGGGGGACTCCTACGAGCAGTACTTC	CSVELLGRGDSYEQYF
TRBJ2-4	.	TRBV7-9	TRBD2	TGTGCCAGCAGCATGGCGGGAGTGGACAAAAACATTCAGTACTTC	CASSMAGVDKNIQYF
TRBJ2-2	once	TRBV5-1	TRBD2	TGCGCCAGCAGCTTCGGTGCAGGGACTAGCGGGAACACCGGGGAGCTGTTTTTT	CASSFGAGTSGNTGELFF
TRBJ2-2	.	TRBV28	TRBD2	TGTGCCAGCAGTTTAGAGCTGGGACTAGCTGACACCGGGGAGCTGTTTTTT	CASSLELGLADTGELFF
TRBJ1-5	.	TRBV5-6	TRBD1	TGTGCCAGCAGCTACTCGGGACAGCCGTGGCCCCAGCATTTT	CASSYSGQPWPQHF
TRBJ1-2	.	TRBV6-1	.	TGTGCCAGCAGGATGATCTATGGCTACACCTTC	CASRMIYGYTF
TRBJ2-7	.	TRBV11-2	.	TGTGCCAGCAGCTTATCAGGGTTCACCTACGAGCAGTACTTC	CASSLSGFTYEQYF
TRBJ2-7	.	TRBV29-1	.	TGCAGCGTTGAAGACAGCTCCTACGAGCAGTACTTC	CSVEDSSYEQYF
TRBJ2-3	.	TRBV5-5	.	TGTGCCAGCAGCTCCCATCCACTAGAAGTCACAGATACGCAGTATTTT	CASSSHPLEVTDTQYF
TRBJ1-6	.	TRBV5-6	.	TGTGCCAGCAGCTTGGGACTCGAGTATAATTCACCCCTCCACTTT	CASSLGLEYNSPLHF
TRBJ2-7	.	TRBV5-1	.	TGCGCCAGCAGCTTGGGACCCGGGACAACATACGAGCAGTACTTC	CASSLGPGTTYEQYF
TRBJ1-1	.	TRBV15	.	TGTGCCACCAGCTACCCTTATCCACCAGAGGAGGGTATGAACACTGAAGCTTTCTTT	CATSYPYPPEEGMNTEAFF